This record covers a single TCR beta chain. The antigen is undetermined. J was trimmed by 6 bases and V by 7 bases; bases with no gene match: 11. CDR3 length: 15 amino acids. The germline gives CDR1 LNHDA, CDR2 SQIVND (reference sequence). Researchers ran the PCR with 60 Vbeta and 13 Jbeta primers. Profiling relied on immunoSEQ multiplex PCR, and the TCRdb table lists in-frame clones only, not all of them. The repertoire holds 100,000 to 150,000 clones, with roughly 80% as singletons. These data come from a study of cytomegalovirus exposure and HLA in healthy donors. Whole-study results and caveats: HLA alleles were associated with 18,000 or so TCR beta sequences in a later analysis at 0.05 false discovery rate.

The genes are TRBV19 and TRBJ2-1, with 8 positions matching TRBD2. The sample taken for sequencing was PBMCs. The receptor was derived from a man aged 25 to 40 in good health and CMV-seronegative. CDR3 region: CASTPRGGNFNEQFF. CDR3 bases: TGTGCCAGTACTCCCCGGGGGGGGAATTTCAATGAGCAGTTCTTC.